This T cell receptor beta chain was profiled in a study of T cell repertoires in cytomegalovirus infection. TCRdb re-called the reads through MiXCR, storing one row per CDR3 protein. The table records some 130,000 distinct CDR3 sequences, less than 9.5% of them present only once. The V gene's germline CDR1 is DFQATT and CDR2 SNEGSKA (reference sequence). The CDR3 consists of 11 residues. V trimming: 3 bases; J trimming: 15 bases; junction bases outside the gene matches: 6. This clonotype was picked up many times. The chain is built from TRBV20-1 and TRBJ2-1, with 9 positions matching TRBD1. The specimen sequenced was PBMCs. The clonotype comes from a human donor in good health (CMV status not recorded). Some clones in this sample may be carry-over from other donors' samples. Here the CDR3 reads CSARGQGQRFF. The CDR3 DNA is TGCAGTGCTAGGGGACAGGGCCAGCGGTTCTTC.